These 22 T cell receptor beta chains were all obtained from the same sample, sequenced in a study of tissue T cells after allogeneic stem cell transplantation. The time point was: mouse harvest day 7 after allogeneic transplant. Tail vein injection delivered 10^7 T-cell-depleted bone marrow cells and 10^6 splenic CD5+ T cells. Produced via immunoSEQ multiplex PCR; TCRdb's table is partial and in-frame only. The sample has some 2,600 clones; less than 55% are singletons. Sequenced: spleen. The origin of the receptors is a female BALB/c mouse given C57BL/6 T cells with graft-versus-host disease after an allogeneic hematopoietic cell transplant.

This clone is labeled large (0.1 to 1%). The gene symbols are mouse symbols. The sequence runs out 1 residue before the end of the CDR3; the remainder is reconstructed from the germline J gene. V usage is TRBV16 and J usage is TRBJ1-5; a weak D match, TRBD1 (5 bases). The CDR3 has 12 residues. The V gene lost 6 bases and the J gene lost 4 bases, with 7 bases spanning the gap. Germline V gene lookup returns CDR1 SGHSA and CDR2 FRNQAP. This CDR3 reads CASRAGNQAPLF. CDR3 DNA (partial): TGTGCAAGCAGAGCAGGGAACCAGGCTCCGCTT.

This clone has only a few counts. Mouse gene names and germline throughout. CDR3 bases read: TGTGCTAGCAGTTTACGGACTGGGGGGTCCACCGGGCAGCTCTAC. Translation gives CASSLRTGGSTGQLY. The CDR3, in full, reads CASSLRTGGSTGQLYF. The chain carries TRBV29 and TRBJ2-2; 11 bases map to TRBD2. The read terminates 1 residue before the CDR3 end, so the remaining end is supplied by the germline J gene. Germline CDR1 reads MSHET; CDR2 reads SYDVDS. V dropped 2 bases and J dropped 4; count of bases not matched to a gene: 3. The CDR3 sequence is 16 residues long.

On this clone itself: The germline and genes are mouse ones. The CDR3 end falls 1 residue outside the read, so it is completed with the germline J gene. This chain links TRBV26 with TRBJ2-4; 7 bases match TRBD1. J lost 4 bases, V lost 2 bases, and 0 bases had no gene match. The CDR3 has 13 amino acids. Germline V gene sequence: CDR1 KGHPV, CDR2 FQNQEV (reference sequence). The CDR3 protein is CASSLGTENTLYF. Incomplete CDR3 DNA: TGTGCCAGCAGTCTGGGGACAGAAAACACCTTGTAC.

On this clone: Genes and germline come from the mouse. The read gets to within 1 residue of the CDR3 end, and the germline J gene fills in the rest. V is TRBV20 and J is TRBJ1-3; D perhaps matches TRBD1 (5 bases). The CDR3 has 14 amino acids. CDR1 is GFQATS, CDR2 STVNSAI, per germline. Trimming took off 0 bases at V and 2 bases at J, with 8 bases between the two ends. CDR3 protein: CGARDTGAGNTLYF. Partial CDR3 DNA: TGTGGTGCTAGGGATACGGGGGCTGGAAATACGCTCTAT.

To note about this clone: The gene symbols are mouse symbols. The read gets to within 1 residue of the CDR3 end, and the germline J gene fills in the rest. The chain uses TRBV16 and TRBJ2-1; TRBD2 agrees at 9 bases. Per germline, CDR1 SGHSA and CDR2 FRNQAP. With V trimmed by 2 bases and J by 3 bases, 2 bases remained unmatched. The CDR3 sequence is 15 residues long. The sequenced part of the CDR3 DNA is TGTGCAAGCAGCTTAATGGGGGGGCGCTATGCTGAGCAGTTC. Translating it yields CASSLMGGRYAEQF. The full CDR3 protein reads CASSLMGGRYAEQFF. Based on the CDR3 plus reference TRBV16 and TRBJ2-1, the full variable domain is NAGVIQTPRHKVTGKGQEATLWCEPISGHSAVFWYRQTIVQGLEFLTYFRNQAPIDDSGMPKERFSAQMPNQSHSTLKIQSTQPQDSAVYLCASSLMGGRYAEQFFGPGTRLTVL.

Comment on this clone: Gene names refer to mouse genes. The read finishes 1 residue shy of the CDR3 end, and the germline J gene is used to complete it. This chain joins TRBV14 and TRBJ2-1; 9 bases agree with TRBD1. CDR1 SGHDT and CDR2 FRDEAV come from the germline V gene. This CDR3 comprises 15 residues. Unmatched junction bases numbered 1, after V lost 3 bases and J lost 0 bases. The CDR3 region is CASSWDRDNYAEQFF. The covered CDR3 bases are TGTGCCAGCAGTTGGGACAGGGATAACTATGCTGAGCAGTTC.

Notes on this clone: Gene names and germline refer to mouse. The read is 1 residue too short to cover the CDR3 end, so that end is filled in from the germline J gene. This chain connects TRBV3 to TRBJ2-7; 9 nucleotides line up with TRBD2. Germline-derived CDR1 and CDR2 are SNHLY and FYNGKV (reference sequence). V was clipped by 2 bases and J by 3 bases; unmatched bases: 2. The CDR3 is 14 residues long. The CDR3 loop is CASSLPGGGYEQYF. Partial CDR3 DNA: TGTGCCAGCAGCTTACCTGGGGGGGGCTATGAACAGTAC.

As concerns this clone: Mouse germline and gene names are used. The CDR3 goes on 1 residue after the read ends, and that part is filled in from the germline J gene. V usage is TRBV26 and J usage is TRBJ2-7; D not resolved. Trimming took 3 bases from V and 4 from J, leaving 7 bases between them. Germline V gives CDR1 KGHPV, CDR2 FQNQEV (reference sequence). The CDR3 is 12 amino acids. The CDR3: CASSLDKYEQYF. The sequenced CDR3 bases are TGTGCCAGCAGTCTCGACAAATATGAACAGTAC.

A few counts support this clone. These gene names are mouse names. From the germline J gene comes the end of the CDR3, since the read stops 1 residue before it. This chain connects TRBV2 to TRBJ2-1; TRBD2 matches at 8 bases. The CDR3 is made up of 13 amino acids. Germline assignment: CDR1 LGHNA and CDR2 YSYQKL. Losses at the gene ends were 5 bases for V and 7 bases for J; bases not matched to a gene: 4. The CDR3 sequence: CASSGGARAEQFF. CDR3 bases read: TGTGCCAGCAGCGGGGGGGCGCGAGCTGAGCAGTTC.

Concerning this clone itself: The genes and germline here are from mouse. The DNA ends 1 residue before the CDR3 does, and the rest of the CDR3 is filled in from the germline J gene. The chain links TRBV26 to TRBJ1-1; 10 bases map to TRBD1. The germline V gene has CDR1 KGHPV and CDR2 FQNQEV (reference sequence). This CDR3 is 15 amino acids long. Trimming at V came to 4 bases and at J to 1 base, leaving 3 bases not matched to a gene. CDR3 region: CASSRTGGGNTEVFF. The CDR3 bases that were read are TGTGCCAGCAGTCGGACAGGGGGGGGAAACACAGAAGTCTTC.

Comments on this clone: The gene names here belong to mouse. CDR3 in amino acids: CTCSAGRAGQLYF. The sequenced CDR3 bases are TGCACCTGCAGTGCAGGGAGGGCCGGGCAGCTCTAC. The rearrangement joins TRBV1 to TRBJ2-2; D unclear. The sequence runs out 1 residue before the end of the CDR3; the remainder is reconstructed from the germline J gene. With 1 base removed from V and 6 bases from J, the gap between germline ends came to 6 bases. Germline values: CDR1 NSQYPW, CDR2 LRSPGD (reference sequence). The CDR3 contains 13 residues. The variable domain in full, completed from reference TRBV1 and TRBJ2-2, reads VTLLEQNPRWRLVPRGQAVNLRCILKNSQYPWMSWYQQDLQKQLQWLFTLRSPGDKEVKSLPGADYLATRVTDTELRLQVANMSQGRTLYCTCSAGRAGQLYFGEGSKLTVL.

Concerning this clone: The gene names given are mouse names. The CDR3 is cut off 1 residue early in the read; its end comes from the germline J gene. The chain couples TRBV26 to TRBJ1-3; weak D call: TRBD1 (5 bases). V shed 4 bases and J shed 2 bases, with 9 bases lying between them. The germline V gene has CDR1 KGHPV and CDR2 FQNQEV (reference sequence). CDR3 length equals 14 residues. The CDR3 is CASSPGTAGNTLYF. CDR3 DNA (partial): TGTGCCAGCAGTCCTGGGACCGCTGGAAATACGCTCTAT.

Turning to this clone: Gene names are the mouse ones. Partial CDR3 DNA: TGTGCCAGCAGTCTGTCAGGCAGGGTGGCTGAGCAGTTC. Protein product: CASSLSGRVAEQF. The CDR3 as a whole reads CASSLSGRVAEQFF. V usage is TRBV26 and J usage is TRBJ2-1; possibly TRBD1 for D (5 bases). The CDR3 end falls 1 residue outside the read, so it is completed with the germline J gene. Trimming took 0 bases from V and 7 from J, leaving 10 bases between them. Germline CDR1 and CDR2: KGHPV and FQNQEV (reference sequence). The CDR3 runs to 14 residues.

As concerns this clone: Gene and germline names: mouse. Coverage ceases 1 residue before the CDR3 finishes, and the germline J gene fills in the end. The genes are TRBV19 and TRBJ2-4; 10 bases agree with TRBD2. The CDR3 contains 14 residues. J lost 4 bases, V lost 4 bases, and 3 bases had no gene match. Germline CDR1 is FNHDT and CDR2 is SITEND (reference sequence). Incomplete CDR3 DNA: TGTGCCAGCAGTGTTGACTGGGGGGAAAACACCTTGTAC. Translated, it gives CASSVDWGENTLY. The CDR3, in full, reads CASSVDWGENTLYF.

Within the sample, this clone is medium-sized. Genes here carry mouse names. The missing CDR3 end, 1 residue past where the read stops, is filled in from the germline J gene. The chain carries TRBV12-2 and TRBJ2-1; tentative D call: TRBD2 (6 bases). The CDR3 has 15 amino acids. V was clipped by 4 bases and J by 0 bases, with 12 bases between them. The germline gives CDR1 SGHLS, CDR2 HYDKME. CDR3 region: CASSLYWVNYAEQFF. The CDR3 DNA, read in part, is TGTGCCAGCTCCCTTTACTGGGTTAACTATGCTGAGCAGTTC.

On this clone itself: These gene names are mouse names. The CDR3 end falls 1 residue outside the read, so it is completed with the germline J gene. This rearrangement joins TRBV1 to TRBJ2-7; 10 bases match TRBD1. The V gene's germline CDR1 is NSQYPW and CDR2 LRSPGD (reference sequence). The CDR3 totals 14 residues. Losses at the gene ends were 3 bases for V and 5 bases for J; bases not matched to a gene: 4. Partial CDR3 DNA: TGCACCTGCAGTGCCCGGGACAGGGGTAATGAACAGTAC. Protein: CTCSARDRGNEQY. The full-length CDR3 reads as CTCSARDRGNEQYF.

Concerning this clone: Genes and germline are mouse. Read coverage stops 1 residue before the CDR3 terminus; the germline J gene supplies the remainder. The gene calls are TRBV4 and TRBJ2-5, with 10 bases fitting TRBD2. Per germline, CDR1 LGHDT and CDR2 YNNKQL (reference sequence). J was trimmed by 6 bases and V by 3 bases; bases with no gene match: 3. The CDR3 spans 14 residues. CDR3 DNA (partial): TGTGCCAGCAGCTACTGGGGGGGCGGCGACACCCAGTAC. Encoded protein: CASSYWGGGDTQY. The CDR3 as a whole reads CASSYWGGGDTQYF.

A note on this clone: This clone may be a read error of a much larger clone one base away. Genes and germline come from the mouse. The read ends 1 residue before the CDR3 terminus; that terminus is restored from the germline J gene. Other DNA sequences in the same sample also yield this CDR3. The chain uses TRBV13-1 and TRBJ2-7, with 10 bases matching TRBD2. The germline V gene encodes CDR1 NSHNY and CDR2 SYGAGN. The CDR3 has 14 residues. V trimming: 5 bases; J trimming: 6 bases; junction bases outside the gene matches: 8. The CDR3 reads CASSEPGGALEQYF. The sequenced part of the CDR3 DNA is TGTGCCAGCAGCGAACCTGGGGGGGCGCTTGAACAGTAC.

A note on this clone: Mouse gene names and germline throughout. With the read ending 1 residue before the CDR3 end, the germline J gene is used to fill in that end. The gene calls are TRBV19 and TRBJ2-5, with 7 nucleotides matching TRBD2. The CDR3 loop spans 15 amino acids. The germline V gene has CDR1 FNHDT and CDR2 SITEND (reference sequence). V gave up 2 bases and J gave up 2 bases; unmatched junction bases: 5. The CDR3 spells CASSITWGIQDTQYF. The sequenced CDR3 bases are TGTGCCAGCAGTATTACCTGGGGGATCCAAGACACCCAGTAC.

This clone was seen only a few times. The gene names here belong to mouse. Read sequence stops 1 residue before the CDR3 end, and the germline J gene provides the missing end. The chain is built from TRBV24 and TRBJ2-4; possibly TRBD1 for D (6 bases). CDR1 and CDR2 (germline): KGHTA, FRNEEI. CDR3 size: 12 residues. Trimming left V 4 bases short and J 4 bases short, with 6 bases between. The CDR3 region is CASSRQENTLYF. The sequenced CDR3 bases are TGTGCCAGCAGTCGACAGGAAAACACCTTGTAC.

Comment on this clone: The gene names here belong to mouse. The read gets to within 1 residue of the CDR3 end, and the germline J gene fills in the rest. The rearrangement uses TRBV29 and TRBJ1-5; D gene ambiguous. The V and J ends lost 3 bases and 0 bases respectively, with 6 bases between them. The CDR3 is 14 amino acids. Germline-derived CDR1 and CDR2 are MSHET and SYDVDS. The CDR3 DNA, read in part, is TGTGCTAGCAGTTTCAGTTATAACAACCAGGCTCCGCTT. Protein product: CASSFSYNNQAPL. Given in full, the CDR3 is CASSFSYNNQAPLF.

This clone came up once. Gene names and germline refer to mouse. The CDR3 end lies 1 residue beyond the end of the read and is filled in from the germline J gene. The chain combines TRBV26 with TRBJ1-1; tentative D call: TRBD1 (6 bases). This CDR3 region has 13 residues. V lost 8 bases to trimming and J lost 0 bases, with 10 bases between them. Germline V gene data show CDR1 as KGHPV and CDR2 as FQNQEV (reference sequence). CDR3 residues: CASEGHPNTEVFF. The covered CDR3 bases are TGTGCCAGCGAGGGACATCCAAACACAGAAGTCTTC.